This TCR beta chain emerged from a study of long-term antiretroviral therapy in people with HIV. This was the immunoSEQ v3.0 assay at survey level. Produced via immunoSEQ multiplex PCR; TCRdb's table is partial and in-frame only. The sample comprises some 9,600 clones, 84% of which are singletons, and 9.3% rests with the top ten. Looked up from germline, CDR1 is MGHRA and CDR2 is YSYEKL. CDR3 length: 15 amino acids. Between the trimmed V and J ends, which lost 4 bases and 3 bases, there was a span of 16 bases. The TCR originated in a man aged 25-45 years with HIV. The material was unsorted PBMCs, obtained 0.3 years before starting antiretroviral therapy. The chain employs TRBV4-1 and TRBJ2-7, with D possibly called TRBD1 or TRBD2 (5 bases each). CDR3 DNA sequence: TGCGCCAGCAGCCTCGGGACCTACGGGGACTACGAGCAGTACTTC. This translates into CASSLGTYGDYEQYF.